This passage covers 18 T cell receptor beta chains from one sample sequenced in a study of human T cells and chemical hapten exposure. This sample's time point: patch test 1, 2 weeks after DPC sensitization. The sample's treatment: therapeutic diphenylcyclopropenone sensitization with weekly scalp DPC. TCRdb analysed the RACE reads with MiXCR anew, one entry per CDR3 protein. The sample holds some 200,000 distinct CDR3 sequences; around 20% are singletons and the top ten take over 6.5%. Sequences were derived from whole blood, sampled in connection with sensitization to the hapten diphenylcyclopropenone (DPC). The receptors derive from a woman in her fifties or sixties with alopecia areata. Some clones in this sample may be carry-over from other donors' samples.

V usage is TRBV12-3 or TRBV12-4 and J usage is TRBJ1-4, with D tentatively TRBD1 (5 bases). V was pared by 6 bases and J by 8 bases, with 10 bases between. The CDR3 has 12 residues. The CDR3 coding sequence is TGTGCCAGCAGCTTCAAGGGGGAAAAACTGTTTTTT. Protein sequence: CASSFKGEKLFF.

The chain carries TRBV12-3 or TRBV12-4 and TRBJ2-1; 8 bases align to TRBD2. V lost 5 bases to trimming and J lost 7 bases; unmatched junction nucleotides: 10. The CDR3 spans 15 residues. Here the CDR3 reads CASSLTAGGSNEQFF. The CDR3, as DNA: TGTGCCAGCAGTCTTACGGCGGGAGGATCAAATGAGCAGTTCTTC.

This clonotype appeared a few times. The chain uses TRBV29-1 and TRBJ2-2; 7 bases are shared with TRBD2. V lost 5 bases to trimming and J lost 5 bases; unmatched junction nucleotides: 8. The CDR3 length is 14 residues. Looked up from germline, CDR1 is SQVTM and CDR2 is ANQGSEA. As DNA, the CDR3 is TGCAGCGTTTCCTGGGGAGGGTATACCGGGGAGCTGTTTTTT. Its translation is CSVSWGGYTGELFF.

The CDR3 region is CASSPVVGGSYNEQFF. The CDR3, as DNA: TGTGCCAGCAGCCCGGTGGTCGGGGGGTCCTACAATGAGCAGTTCTTC. This rearrangement joins TRBV11-2 to TRBJ2-1; 7 positions agree with TRBD2. The CDR3 has 16 residues. V was clipped by 5 bases and J by 1 base; unmatched bases: 8. Germline V lookup: CDR1 SGHAT, CDR2 FQNNGV.

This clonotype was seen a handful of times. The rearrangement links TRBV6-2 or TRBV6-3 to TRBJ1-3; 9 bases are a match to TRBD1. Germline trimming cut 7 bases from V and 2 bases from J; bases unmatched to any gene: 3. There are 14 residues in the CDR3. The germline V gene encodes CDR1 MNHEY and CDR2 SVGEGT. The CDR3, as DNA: TGTGCCAGCAACAACAGGGGGCCTGGAAACACCATATATTTT. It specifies CASNNRGPGNTIYF.

CDR3 in DNA: TGCGCCAGCAGCTTGGAGATAGCGGCAGACGAGGGTACCGGGGAGCTGTTTTTT. Amino acid sequence: CASSLEIAADEGTGELFF. The chain couples TRBV5-1 to TRBJ2-2; D may be TRBD2 (6 bases). Trimming removed 0 bases from V and 5 bases from J, with 20 bases in between. Germline V gene data show CDR1 as SGHRS and CDR2 as YFSETQ. The CDR3 loop spans 18 amino acids.

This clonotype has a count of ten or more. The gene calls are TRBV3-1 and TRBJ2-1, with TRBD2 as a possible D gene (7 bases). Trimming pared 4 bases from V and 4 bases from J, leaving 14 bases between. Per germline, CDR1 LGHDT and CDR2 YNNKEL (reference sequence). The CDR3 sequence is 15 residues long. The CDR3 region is CASSPGGALYNEQFF. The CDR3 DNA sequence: TGTGCCAGCAGCCCTGGGGGGGCTCTATACAATGAGCAGTTCTTC.

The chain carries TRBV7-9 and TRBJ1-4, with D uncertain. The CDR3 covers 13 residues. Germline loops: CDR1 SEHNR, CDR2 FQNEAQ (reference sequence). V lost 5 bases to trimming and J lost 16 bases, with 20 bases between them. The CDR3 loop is CASSLSGVTASFF. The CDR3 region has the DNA TGTGCCAGCAGCCTCAGCGGGGTAACGGCTTCGTTTTTT.

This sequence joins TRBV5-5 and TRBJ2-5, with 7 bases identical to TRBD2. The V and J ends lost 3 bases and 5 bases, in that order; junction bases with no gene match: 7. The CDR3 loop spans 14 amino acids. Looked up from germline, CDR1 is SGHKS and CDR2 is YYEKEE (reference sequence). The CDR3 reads CASSSFGGRETQYF. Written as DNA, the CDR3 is TGTGCCAGCAGCTCTTTCGGGGGGAGGGAGACCCAGTACTTC.

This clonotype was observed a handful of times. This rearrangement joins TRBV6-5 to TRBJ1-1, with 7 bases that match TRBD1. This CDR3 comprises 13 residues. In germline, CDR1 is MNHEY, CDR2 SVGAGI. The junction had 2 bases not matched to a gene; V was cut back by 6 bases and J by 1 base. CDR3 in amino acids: CASRRQGNTEAFF. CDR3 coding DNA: TGTGCCAGCAGACGACAGGGGAACACTGAAGCTTTCTTT.

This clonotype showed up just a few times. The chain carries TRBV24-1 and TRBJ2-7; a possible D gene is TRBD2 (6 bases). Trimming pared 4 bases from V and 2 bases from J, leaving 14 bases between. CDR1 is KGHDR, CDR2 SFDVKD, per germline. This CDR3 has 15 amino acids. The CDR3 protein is CATSDNSGTTYEQYF. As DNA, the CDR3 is TGTGCCACCAGTGACAATAGCGGAACAACCTACGAGCAGTACTTC.

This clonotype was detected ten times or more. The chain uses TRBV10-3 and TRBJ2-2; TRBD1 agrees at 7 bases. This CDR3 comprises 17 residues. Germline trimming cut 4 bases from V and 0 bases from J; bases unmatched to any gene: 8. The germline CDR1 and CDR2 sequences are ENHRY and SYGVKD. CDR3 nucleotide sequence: TGTGCCATCAGTGCATCACAGGGGCTAGCGAACACCGGGGAGCTGTTTTTT. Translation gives CAISASQGLANTGELFF.

CDR3 in amino acids: CASSPKQEEAEAFF. The DNA of the CDR3 is TGTGCCAGCTCACCAAAACAGGAAGAGGCTGAAGCTTTCTTT. The genes are TRBV18 and TRBJ1-1; weak D call: TRBD1 (5 bases). Trimming cost V 2 bases and J 6 bases, with 13 bases left between them. Germline CDR1 is KGHSH and CDR2 is LQKENI. This CDR3 contains 14 residues.

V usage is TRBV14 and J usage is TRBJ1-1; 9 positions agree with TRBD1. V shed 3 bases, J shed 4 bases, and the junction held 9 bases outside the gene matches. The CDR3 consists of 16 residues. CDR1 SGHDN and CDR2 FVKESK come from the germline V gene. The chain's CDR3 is CASSQADRGLITEAFF. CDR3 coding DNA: TGTGCCAGCAGCCAGGCGGACAGGGGCCTTATCACTGAAGCTTTCTTT.

Written as DNA, the CDR3 is TGTGCCAGCAGCTTAGTTGGTGGGGAATTGAACACTGAAGCTTTCTTT. The encoded protein is CASSLVGGELNTEAFF. This rearrangement joins TRBV7-2 to TRBJ1-1; D not certain. CDR3 size: 16 residues. Looked up from germline, CDR1 is SGHTA and CDR2 is FQGNSA. V dropped 1 base and J dropped 0 bases, with 12 bases sitting between them.

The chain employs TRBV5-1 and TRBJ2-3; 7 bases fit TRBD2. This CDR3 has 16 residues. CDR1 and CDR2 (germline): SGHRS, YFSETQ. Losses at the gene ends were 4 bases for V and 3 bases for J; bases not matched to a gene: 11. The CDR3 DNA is TGCGCCAGCAGCATCAGACGGGGGGAGGTAACAGATACGCAGTATTTT. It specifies CASSIRRGEVTDTQYF.

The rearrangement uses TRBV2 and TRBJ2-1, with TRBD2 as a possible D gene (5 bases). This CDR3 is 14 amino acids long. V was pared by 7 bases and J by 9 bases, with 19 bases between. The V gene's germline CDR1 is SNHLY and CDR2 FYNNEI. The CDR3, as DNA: TGTGCCAGCATCGAACGGGAATTAGGGAGTGAGCAGTTCTTC. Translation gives CASIERELGSEQFF.

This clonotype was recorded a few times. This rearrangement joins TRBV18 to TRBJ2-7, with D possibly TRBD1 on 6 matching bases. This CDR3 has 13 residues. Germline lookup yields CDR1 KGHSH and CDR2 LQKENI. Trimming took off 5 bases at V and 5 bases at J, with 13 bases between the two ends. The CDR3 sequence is CASSTRQDHEQYF. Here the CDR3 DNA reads TGTGCCAGCTCAACCCGACAGGACCACGAGCAGTACTTC.